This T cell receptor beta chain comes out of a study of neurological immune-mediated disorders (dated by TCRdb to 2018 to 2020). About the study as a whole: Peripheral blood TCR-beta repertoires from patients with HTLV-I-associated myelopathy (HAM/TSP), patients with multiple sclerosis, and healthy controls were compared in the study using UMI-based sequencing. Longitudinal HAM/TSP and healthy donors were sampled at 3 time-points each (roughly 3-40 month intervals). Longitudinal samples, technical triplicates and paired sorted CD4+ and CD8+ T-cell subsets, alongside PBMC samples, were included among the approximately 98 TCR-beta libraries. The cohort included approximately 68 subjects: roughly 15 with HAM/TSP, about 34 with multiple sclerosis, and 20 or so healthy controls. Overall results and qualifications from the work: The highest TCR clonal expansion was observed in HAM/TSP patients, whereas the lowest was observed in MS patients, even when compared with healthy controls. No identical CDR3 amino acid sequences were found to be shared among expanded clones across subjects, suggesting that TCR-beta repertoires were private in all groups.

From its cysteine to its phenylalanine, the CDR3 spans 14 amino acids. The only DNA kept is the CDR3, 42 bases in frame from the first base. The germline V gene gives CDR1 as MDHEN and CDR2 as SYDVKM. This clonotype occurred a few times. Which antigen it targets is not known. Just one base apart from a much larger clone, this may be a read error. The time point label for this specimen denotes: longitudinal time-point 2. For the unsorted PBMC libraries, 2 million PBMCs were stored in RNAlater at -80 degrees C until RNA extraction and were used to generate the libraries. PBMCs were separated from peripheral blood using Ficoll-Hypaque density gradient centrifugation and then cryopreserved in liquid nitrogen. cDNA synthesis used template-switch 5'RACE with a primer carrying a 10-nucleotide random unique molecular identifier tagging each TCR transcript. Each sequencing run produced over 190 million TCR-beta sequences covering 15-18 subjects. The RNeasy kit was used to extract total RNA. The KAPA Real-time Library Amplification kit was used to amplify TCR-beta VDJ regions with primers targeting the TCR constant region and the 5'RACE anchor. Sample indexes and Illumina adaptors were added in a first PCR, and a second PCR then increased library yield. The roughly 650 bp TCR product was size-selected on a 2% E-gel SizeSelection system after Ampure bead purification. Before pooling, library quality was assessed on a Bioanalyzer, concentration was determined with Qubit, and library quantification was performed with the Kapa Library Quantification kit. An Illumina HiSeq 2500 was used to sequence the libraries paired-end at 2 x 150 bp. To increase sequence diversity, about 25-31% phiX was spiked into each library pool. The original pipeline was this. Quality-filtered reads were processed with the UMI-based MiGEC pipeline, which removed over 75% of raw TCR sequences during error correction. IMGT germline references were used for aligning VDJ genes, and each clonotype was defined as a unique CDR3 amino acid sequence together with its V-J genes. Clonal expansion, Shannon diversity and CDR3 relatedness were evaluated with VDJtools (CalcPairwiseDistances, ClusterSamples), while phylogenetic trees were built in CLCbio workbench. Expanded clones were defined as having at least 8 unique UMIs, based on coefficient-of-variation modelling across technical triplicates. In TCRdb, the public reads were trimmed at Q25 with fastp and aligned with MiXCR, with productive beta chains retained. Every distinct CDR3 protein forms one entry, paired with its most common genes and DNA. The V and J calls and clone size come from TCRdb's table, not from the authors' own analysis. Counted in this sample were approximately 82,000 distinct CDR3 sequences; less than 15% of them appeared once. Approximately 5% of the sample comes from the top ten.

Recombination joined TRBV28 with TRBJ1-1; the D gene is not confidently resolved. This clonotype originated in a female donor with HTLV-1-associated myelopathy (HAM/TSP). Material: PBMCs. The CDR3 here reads CANSLLLRNTEAFF. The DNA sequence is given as TGTGCCAACAGTCTTCTATTAAGGAACACTGAAGCTTTCTTT.